Listed here are 22 T cell receptor beta chains from one sample, sequenced in a study of shared clonotypes between healthy human individuals. Some clones are missing from TCRdb's copy, which holds only in-frame ones; the method was immunoSEQ multiplex PCR. Here the sample spans about 1,500,000 clones, roughly 96% being singletons. The sample taken for sequencing was naive CD4+ T cells sorted from blood. Described subset: CD45RA+ positively selected. The receptor source for this set is a man under 40 in good health.

This chain uses TRBV30 with TRBJ2-7; 15 positions match TRBD2. Germline V gene data show CDR1 as GTSNPN and CDR2 as SVGIG (reference sequence). This CDR3 spans 17 amino acids. V trimming: 5 bases; J trimming: 1 base; junction bases outside the gene matches: 9. The CDR3 DNA reads TGTGCCTGGGATAACGGACTAGCGGGAGGGAAATCCTACGAGCAGTACTTC. This sequence encodes CAWDNGLAGGKSYEQYF.

The chain combines TRBV19 with TRBJ2-5; TRBD2 might be the D (6 bases). The CDR3 runs 15 residues. Germline loops: CDR1 LNHDA, CDR2 SQIVND (reference sequence). V shed 3 bases and J shed 5 bases, with 16 bases lying between them. The CDR3 DNA sequence: TGTGCCAGTAGTATCACGCGGGGAGGAGCCGAGACCCAGTACTTC. Its protein is CASSITRGGAETQYF.

This chain connects TRBV14 to TRBJ2-4, with a tentative D call TRBD1 (5 bases). In germline, CDR1 is SGHDN, CDR2 FVKESK. This CDR3 has 16 amino acids. V lost 1 base and J lost 1, with 11 bases in between. The CDR3 reads CASSQAPGLAKNIQYF. CDR3 nucleotides: TGTGCCAGCAGCCAAGCTCCAGGGTTGGCCAAAAACATTCAGTACTTC.

V usage is TRBV27 and J usage is TRBJ2-3; D ambiguous. Germline lookup yields CDR1 MNHEY and CDR2 SMNVEV (reference sequence). Trimming left V 6 bases short and J 0 bases short, with 10 bases between. The CDR3 consists of 14 residues. CDR3 sequence (DNA): TGTGCCAGCAGAGGCCCCTTTAGCACAGATACGCAGTATTTT. Its protein is CASRGPFSTDTQYF.

The chain employs TRBV30 and TRBJ2-2, with 14 bases that match TRBD2. The CDR3 loop spans 16 amino acids. The germline V gene has CDR1 GTSNPN and CDR2 SVGIG (reference sequence). The V and J ends lost 2 bases and 7 bases, in that order; junction bases with no gene match: 6. CDR3 protein: CAWSQGTSGSVGELFF. CDR3 nucleotide sequence: TGTGCCTGGAGTCAGGGGACTAGCGGGAGTGTCGGGGAGCTGTTTTTT.

The chain carries TRBV2 and TRBJ2-2; the D gene is possibly TRBD1 (6 bases). With 7 bases removed from V and 5 bases from J, the gap between germline ends came to 17 bases. Germline V gene sequence: CDR1 SNHLY, CDR2 FYNNEI. CDR3 length: 15 amino acids. The CDR3 is CASKGPGVRTGELFF. CDR3 DNA: TGTGCCAGCAAAGGGCCAGGGGTAAGGACCGGGGAGCTGTTTTTT.

This clone appeared a single time. The chain recombines TRBV5-4 with TRBJ2-7; 12 bases are a match to TRBD2. The CDR3 sequence is 15 residues long. CDR1 and CDR2 (germline): SGHNT, YYREEE (reference sequence). V shed 2 bases, J shed 2 bases, and the junction held 2 bases outside the gene matches. CDR3 region: CASSFPSGRAYEQYF. The DNA of the CDR3 is TGTGCCAGCAGCTTCCCTAGCGGGAGGGCCTACGAGCAGTACTTC.

This clone was detected only once. V usage is TRBV5-4 and J usage is TRBJ2-7, with TRBD1 matching 10 bases. Germline V CDR1 and CDR2: SGHNT, YYREEE (reference sequence). Trimming cost V 4 bases and J 7 bases; bases outside gene matches: 8. The CDR3 covers 14 residues. The CDR3 sequence: CASSPRQGAGEQYF. As DNA, the CDR3 is TGTGCCAGCAGCCCAAGACAGGGGGCGGGGGAGCAGTACTTC.

The V and J genes are TRBV7-9 and TRBJ1-5; D is unresolved. CDR1 and CDR2 from the germline V gene are SEHNR and FQNEAQ (reference sequence). Trimming removed 2 bases at V and 0 bases at J, with 14 bases between. This CDR3 contains 17 residues. CDR3 residues: CASSLSLHANSNQPQHF. The CDR3 DNA sequence: TGTGCCAGCAGCTTAAGCCTACATGCGAATAGCAATCAGCCCCAGCATTTT.

The chain combines TRBV19 with TRBJ1-4, with 7 nucleotides matching TRBD1. Unmatched junction bases numbered 6, after V lost 3 bases and J lost 8 bases. Germline V gene sequence: CDR1 LNHDA, CDR2 SQIVND (reference sequence). The CDR3 has 14 amino acids. The CDR3 sequence is CASSMLTTGEKLFF. Here the CDR3 DNA reads TGTGCCAGTAGTATGCTCACGACAGGGGAAAAACTGTTTTTT.

The gene calls are TRBV6-6 and TRBJ2-1, with D perhaps TRBD1 (5 bases). The CDR3 has 13 amino acids. V lost 8 bases to trimming and J lost 8 bases, with 16 bases between them. Germline V gene lookup returns CDR1 MNHNY and CDR2 SVGAGI (reference sequence). CDR3 in DNA: TGTGCCAGCTTGAAACCAGGGTCCCATGAGCAGTTCTTC. Translated, it gives CASLKPGSHEQFF.

The rearrangement links TRBV5-1 to TRBJ2-2, with D hard to call. Germline V CDR1 and CDR2: SGHRS, YFSETQ. The length of the CDR3 is 14 residues. V was cut by 0 bases and J by 6 bases, with 9 bases left in between. CDR3 sequence: CASSLVVGPGELFF. CDR3 nucleotide sequence: TGCGCCAGCAGCTTGGTAGTGGGCCCCGGGGAGCTGTTTTTT.

The V call is TRBV18, the J call TRBJ1-1; D unresolved. V shed 6 bases and J shed 4 bases, with 15 bases lying between them. Germline CDR1 reads KGHSH; CDR2 reads LQKENI. There are 14 residues in the CDR3. The CDR3 here is CASSVSREATEAFF. The CDR3 DNA reads TGTGCCAGCTCGGTCTCTAGGGAGGCCACTGAAGCTTTCTTT.

The rearrangement links TRBV6-1 to TRBJ2-7; D not certain. Between the trimmed V and J ends, which lost 4 bases and 6 bases, there was a span of 4 bases. The germline V gene encodes CDR1 MNHNS and CDR2 SASEGT. This CDR3 region has 10 residues. CDR3 residues: CASSVLEQYF. CDR3 bases: TGTGCCAGCAGTGTTCTCGAGCAGTACTTC.

The gene calls are TRBV6-1 and TRBJ1-1, with no clear D. With 8 bases removed from V and 4 bases from J, the gap between germline ends came to 11 bases. The CDR3 length is 12 residues. Germline values: CDR1 MNHNS, CDR2 SASEGT. Here the CDR3 DNA reads TGTGCCAGCTCGGAAGGGATCACTGAAGCTTTCTTT. Its protein is CASSEGITEAFF.

V gene TRBV4-1 combines with J gene TRBJ2-7; possibly TRBD2 for D (6 bases). CDR1 and CDR2 (germline): MGHRA, YSYEKL. Trimming stripped 1 base from V and 7 bases from J, with 14 bases between. CDR3 size: 14 residues. CDR3 sequence: CASSQGFLASEQYF. The DNA for the CDR3 is TGCGCCAGCAGCCAAGGATTTCTAGCGAGTGAGCAGTACTTC.

This clone was seen just once. V usage is TRBV7-9 and J usage is TRBJ2-2; D unclear. CDR3 size: 15 residues. V shed 4 bases and J shed 4 bases, with 13 bases lying between them. Looked up from germline, CDR1 is SEHNR and CDR2 is FQNEAQ (reference sequence). The CDR3: CASSSLPRRTGELFF. The DNA for the CDR3 is TGTGCCAGCAGCTCCCTGCCCAGGCGCACCGGGGAGCTGTTTTTT.

J is TRBJ1-1 and V is TRBV6-5, with 7 positions matching TRBD1. Germline V gives CDR1 MNHEY, CDR2 SVGAGI. This CDR3 contains 16 residues. After removal of 2 bases from V and 3 bases from J, the junction contained 9 bases not matched to a gene. The CDR3 DNA is TGTGCCAGCAGTTACACAGGGGCCCTTGAGGACACTGAAGCTTTCTTT. Protein sequence: CASSYTGALEDTEAFF.

V and J are TRBV9 and TRBJ2-3; 8 positions match TRBD1. The CDR3 loop spans 15 amino acids. Looked up from germline, CDR1 is SGDLS and CDR2 is YYNGEE. The V and J ends lost 3 bases and 6 bases, in that order; junction bases with no gene match: 9. This CDR3 reads CASSAMTGVGDTQYF. The CDR3, as DNA: TGTGCCAGCAGCGCAATGACAGGGGTGGGGGATACGCAGTATTTT.

The V call is TRBV18, the J call TRBJ2-7; D possibly corresponds to TRBD2 (7 bases). This CDR3 has 14 residues. Germline V lookup: CDR1 KGHSH, CDR2 LQKENI. Trimming stripped 6 bases from V and 3 bases from J, with 15 bases between. The CDR3 sequence is CASSLGGGNYEQYF. The DNA of the CDR3 is TGTGCCAGCTCGCTAGGGGGGGGAAACTACGAGCAGTACTTC.

This CDR3 is CASRVEGLGTGELFF. DNA of the CDR3: TGTGCCAGCAGGGTAGAGGGGCTTGGCACCGGGGAGCTGTTTTTT. The chain recombines TRBV6-1 with TRBJ2-2; D may correspond to TRBD1 or TRBD2 (5 bases each). Trimming stripped 6 bases from V and 4 bases from J, with 15 bases between. Germline CDR1 and CDR2: MNHNS and SASEGT. The CDR3 runs 15 residues.

The chain uses TRBV6-1 and TRBJ1-1; TRBD1 agrees at 9 bases. The V gene end was trimmed by 2 bases and the J gene end by 4 bases; junction bases not matched to a gene: 5. This CDR3 contains 15 residues. Germline-derived CDR1 and CDR2 are MNHNS and SASEGT. The CDR3 loop is CASSELGQGSTEAFF. CDR3 sequence (DNA): TGTGCCAGCAGTGAATTAGGACAGGGGAGCACTGAAGCTTTCTTT.